The rows below give T cell receptor beta chains drawn from one sample of a study of T-cell memory formation after mild COVID-19. A single record per CDR3 protein comes from TCRdb applying MiXCR to the 5' RACE reads. The sample holds about 540,000 distinct CDR3 sequences, around 20% seen once. The specimen sequenced was PBMCs or a T cell subset sorted from them (not recorded which). Receptors were obtained from an adult woman who had mild COVID-19 (a few samples of this study predate the infection). Cell type and time point are not known. Both conserved end residues are part of each CDR3. The order of the fields is clone size, D gene, V gene, J gene, CDR3 protein, CDR3 DNA. D genes are given only for firm matches. A row's size may be missing; if present it is once, few, many or a size class.

clone size: few
D gene: NA
V gene: TRBV20-1
J gene: TRBJ1-5
CDR3 protein: CSARDWWGQPQHF
CDR3 DNA: TGCAGTGCTAGAGATTGGTGGGGACAGCCCCAGCATTTT

clone size: few
D gene: TRBD2
V gene: TRBV27
J gene: TRBJ2-5
CDR3 protein: CASSSQSGRVQETQYF
CDR3 DNA: TGTGCCAGCAGTTCCCAGAGCGGGAGGGTCCAGGAGACCCAGTACTTC

clone size: few
D gene: NA
V gene: TRBV4-2
J gene: TRBJ1-1
CDR3 protein: CASSQDWAGKNTEAFF
CDR3 DNA: TGTGCCAGCAGCCAAGATTGGGCAGGGAAGAACACTGAAGCTTTCTTT

clone size: few
D gene: NA
V gene: TRBV20-1
J gene: TRBJ1-2
CDR3 protein: CSARDRVFMGAWYGYTF
CDR3 DNA: TGCAGTGCTAGAGATCGGGTTTTCATGGGGGCATGGTATGGCTACACCTTC

clone size: NA
D gene: NA
V gene: TRBV6-5
J gene: TRBJ2-7
CDR3 protein: CASRSAGSYEQYF
CDR3 DNA: TGTGCCAGCAGATCGGCAGGGAGCTACGAGCAGTACTTC

clone size: NA
D gene: NA
V gene: TRBV5-1
J gene: TRBJ2-2
CDR3 protein: CASSLAQGGTGELFF
CDR3 DNA: TGCGCCAGCAGCTTGGCCCAGGGAGGCACCGGGGAGCTGTTTTTT

clone size: NA
D gene: TRBD2
V gene: TRBV9
J gene: TRBJ2-3
CDR3 protein: CASSGEGFGGDTQYF
CDR3 DNA: TGTGCCAGCAGCGGGGAGGGCTTCGGGGGAGATACGCAGTATTTT

clone size: NA
D gene: TRBD1
V gene: TRBV12-3/TRBV12-4
J gene: TRBJ2-5
CDR3 protein: CASRTTGVETQYF
CDR3 DNA: TGTGCCAGCAGGACGACAGGGGTAGAGACCCAGTACTTC

clone size: few
D gene: TRBD1
V gene: TRBV10-3
J gene: TRBJ2-7
CDR3 protein: CAIQGQGNEQYF
CDR3 DNA: TGTGCCATCCAGGGACAGGGCAACGAGCAGTACTTC

clone size: NA
D gene: TRBD1
V gene: TRBV6-2/TRBV6-3
J gene: TRBJ1-1
CDR3 protein: CASSYYTGVGTEAFF
CDR3 DNA: TGTGCCAGCAGTTACTATACAGGGGTGGGAACTGAAGCTTTCTTT

clone size: few
D gene: NA
V gene: TRBV10-3
J gene: TRBJ2-7
CDR3 protein: CAISERGTRWQPNDYEQYF
CDR3 DNA: TGTGCCATCAGTGAAAGGGGGACTCGGTGGCAGCCTAATGACTACGAGCAGTACTTC

clone size: NA
D gene: TRBD1
V gene: TRBV5-1
J gene: TRBJ2-1
CDR3 protein: CASSLASTGIEQFF
CDR3 DNA: TGCGCCAGCAGCTTGGCCTCGACAGGGATTGAGCAGTTCTTC

clone size: few
D gene: TRBD1
V gene: TRBV5-1
J gene: TRBJ2-3
CDR3 protein: CASSPTGARTDTQYF
CDR3 DNA: TGCGCCAGCAGCCCTACAGGGGCTCGCACAGATACGCAGTATTTT

clone size: NA
D gene: TRBD2
V gene: TRBV6-5
J gene: TRBJ2-1
CDR3 protein: CASSRGLVTGNEQFF
CDR3 DNA: TGTGCCAGCAGTAGAGGACTAGTAACGGGTAATGAGCAGTTCTTC

clone size: NA
D gene: NA
V gene: TRBV4-3
J gene: TRBJ2-5
CDR3 protein: CASSRGGAGMFQETQYF
CDR3 DNA: TGCGCCAGCAGCCGAGGGGGAGCAGGGATGTTCCAAGAGACCCAGTACTTC

clone size: NA
D gene: NA
V gene: TRBV5-6
J gene: TRBJ2-7
CDR3 protein: CASSLPQGYEQYF
CDR3 DNA: TGTGCCAGCAGCTTGCCTCAGGGGTACGAGCAGTACTTC

clone size: NA
D gene: TRBD2
V gene: TRBV5-1
J gene: TRBJ2-1
CDR3 protein: CASSRPLAGGTLSYNEQFF
CDR3 DNA: TGCGCCAGCAGCCGCCCCCTAGCGGGAGGAACCTTATCCTACAATGAGCAGTTCTTC

clone size: many
D gene: NA
V gene: TRBV12-3/TRBV12-4
J gene: TRBJ2-3
CDR3 protein: CASSSRGRDTLGFTDTQYF
CDR3 DNA: TGTGCCAGCAGTTCCCGAGGGAGGGACACTCTAGGTTTCACAGATACGCAGTATTTT

clone size: few
D gene: NA
V gene: TRBV4-1
J gene: TRBJ1-1
CDR3 protein: CASSQARQLLDTEAFF
CDR3 DNA: TGCGCCAGCAGCCAAGCGCGGCAGTTGTTGGACACTGAAGCTTTCTTT

clone size: few
D gene: TRBD1
V gene: TRBV6-5
J gene: TRBJ2-7
CDR3 protein: CASSYPRQGGEQYF
CDR3 DNA: TGTGCCAGCAGTTACCCCAGACAGGGGGGCGAGCAGTACTTC

clone size: NA
D gene: NA
V gene: TRBV12-3/TRBV12-4
J gene: TRBJ1-2
CDR3 protein: CASSFGARTYGYTF
CDR3 DNA: TGTGCCAGCAGTTTCGGAGCGCGTACCTATGGCTACACCTTC

clone size: few
D gene: NA
V gene: TRBV7-9
J gene: TRBJ2-7
CDR3 protein: CASSPSTGEQYF
CDR3 DNA: TGTGCCAGCAGCCCCTCGACCGGAGAGCAGTACTTC

clone size: few
D gene: NA
V gene: TRBV7-3
J gene: TRBJ2-1
CDR3 protein: CASSMTGGLYNEQFF
CDR3 DNA: TGTGCCAGCAGCATGACGGGGGGCCTATACAATGAGCAGTTCTTC

clone size: NA
D gene: TRBD1
V gene: TRBV29-1
J gene: TRBJ1-3
CDR3 protein: CSVGQGSGNTIYF
CDR3 DNA: TGCAGCGTGGGACAGGGTTCAGGAAACACCATATATTTT

clone size: few
D gene: TRBD1
V gene: TRBV11-3
J gene: TRBJ2-2
CDR3 protein: CASSRHRGYTGELFF
CDR3 DNA: TGTGCCAGCAGCAGGCACAGGGGATACACCGGGGAGCTGTTTTTT

clone size: few
D gene: NA
V gene: TRBV6-5
J gene: TRBJ2-2
CDR3 protein: CASTASSAPITGELFF
CDR3 DNA: TGTGCCAGCACCGCATCTTCAGCCCCGATCACCGGGGAGCTGTTTTTT

clone size: few
D gene: TRBD2
V gene: TRBV12-3/TRBV12-4
J gene: TRBJ2-5
CDR3 protein: CASSYGGDFQETQYF
CDR3 DNA: TGTGCCAGCAGTTATGGGGGGGATTTCCAAGAGACCCAGTACTTC

clone size: many
D gene: NA
V gene: TRBV2
J gene: TRBJ1-1
CDR3 protein: CASSRAATEAFF
CDR3 DNA: TGTGCCAGCAGTAGGGCTGCCACTGAAGCTTTCTTT

clone size: NA
D gene: NA
V gene: TRBV20-1
J gene: TRBJ1-1
CDR3 protein: CSARETTREAFF
CDR3 DNA: TGCAGTGCTAGAGAAACGACACGTGAAGCTTTCTTT

clone size: few
D gene: TRBD1
V gene: TRBV12-3/TRBV12-4
J gene: TRBJ2-2
CDR3 protein: CASSLKGQGTGELFF
CDR3 DNA: TGTGCCAGCAGTTTAAAGGGACAGGGAACCGGGGAGCTGTTTTTT

clone size: few
D gene: NA
V gene: TRBV29-1
J gene: TRBJ2-3
CDR3 protein: CSVIRGPDTQYF
CDR3 DNA: TGCAGCGTCATCAGGGGTCCAGATACGCAGTATTTT

clone size: many
D gene: NA
V gene: TRBV7-7
J gene: TRBJ2-7
CDR3 protein: CASSLGPGTSYEQYF
CDR3 DNA: TGTGCCAGCAGCTTAGGGCCAGGGACCTCCTACGAGCAGTACTTC

clone size: few
D gene: NA
V gene: TRBV20-1
J gene: TRBJ2-6
CDR3 protein: CSARVGGSGANVLTF
CDR3 DNA: TGCAGTGCTAGAGTGGGAGGCTCTGGGGCCAACGTCCTGACTTTC

clone size: few
D gene: TRBD2
V gene: TRBV11-3
J gene: TRBJ2-2
CDR3 protein: CASSLELAGVEGTGELFF
CDR3 DNA: TGTGCCAGCAGCTTAGAACTAGCGGGAGTCGAAGGAACCGGGGAGCTGTTTTTT

clone size: NA
D gene: TRBD1
V gene: TRBV5-1
J gene: TRBJ2-2
CDR3 protein: CASSQLGQFNTGELFF
CDR3 DNA: TGCGCCAGCAGCCAATTGGGACAGTTTAACACCGGGGAGCTGTTTTTT

clone size: few
D gene: NA
V gene: TRBV25-1
J gene: TRBJ2-7
CDR3 protein: CASSGPKGRQPSYEQYF
CDR3 DNA: TGTGCCAGCAGTGGACCCAAAGGGAGGCAACCTTCCTACGAGCAGTACTTC

clone size: few
D gene: NA
V gene: TRBV20-1
J gene: TRBJ2-5
CDR3 protein: CSARVSLEGETQYF
CDR3 DNA: TGCAGTGCTAGGGTCTCACTAGAAGGAGAGACCCAGTACTTC